This T cell receptor (beta chain) was recovered during a study of glioma-infiltrating T cells. Using RNA template, CDR3s of TCR alpha and beta were amplified with iRepertoire arm-PCR. Each CDR3 protein is one row after TCRdb ran MiXCR on the multiplex PCR reads. The sample has over 80,000 distinct CDR3 sequences, approximately 39% seen once. Study results and caveats: Only very few CDR3 sequences appeared in both tissue and blood. Tissue-blood divergence was below expectation in non-neoplastic patients, above in gliomas.

Losses at the gene ends were 4 bases for V and 3 bases for J; bases not matched to a gene: 6. This CDR3 has 14 residues. The germline V gene has CDR1 SNHLY and CDR2 FYNNEI. As regards this clonotype: Its specificity is unknown. A much larger clonotype is one base distant, so this may be a read error.

The chain is built from TRBV2 and TRBJ2-7; 7 bases fit TRBD2. This clonotype originated in a human donor with low-grade glioma or glioblastoma, undergoing nonglioma brain surgery, or in good health (not recorded which). The sample taken for sequencing was glioma tissue, nonneoplastic brain tissue, or PBMCs (not recorded which). The CDR3 region has the DNA TGTGCCAGCAGTGTTAGGGAGGGCGTCTACGAGCAGTACTTC. It yields the protein CASSVREGVYEQYF.